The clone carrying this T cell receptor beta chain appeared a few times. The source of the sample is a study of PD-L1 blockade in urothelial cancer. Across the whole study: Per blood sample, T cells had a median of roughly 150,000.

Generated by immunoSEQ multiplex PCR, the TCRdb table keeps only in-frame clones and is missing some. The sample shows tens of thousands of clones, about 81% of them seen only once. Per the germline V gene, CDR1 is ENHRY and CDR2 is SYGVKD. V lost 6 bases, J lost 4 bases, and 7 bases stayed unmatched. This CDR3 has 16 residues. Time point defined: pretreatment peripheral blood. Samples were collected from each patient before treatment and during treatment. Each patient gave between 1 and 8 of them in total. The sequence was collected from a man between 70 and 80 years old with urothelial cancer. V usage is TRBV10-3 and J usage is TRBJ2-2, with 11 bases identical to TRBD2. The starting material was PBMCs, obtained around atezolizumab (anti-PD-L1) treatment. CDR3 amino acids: CAISTGTSGFTGELFF. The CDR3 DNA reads TGTGCCATCAGCACCGGGACTAGCGGCTTCACCGGGGAGCTGTTTTTT.